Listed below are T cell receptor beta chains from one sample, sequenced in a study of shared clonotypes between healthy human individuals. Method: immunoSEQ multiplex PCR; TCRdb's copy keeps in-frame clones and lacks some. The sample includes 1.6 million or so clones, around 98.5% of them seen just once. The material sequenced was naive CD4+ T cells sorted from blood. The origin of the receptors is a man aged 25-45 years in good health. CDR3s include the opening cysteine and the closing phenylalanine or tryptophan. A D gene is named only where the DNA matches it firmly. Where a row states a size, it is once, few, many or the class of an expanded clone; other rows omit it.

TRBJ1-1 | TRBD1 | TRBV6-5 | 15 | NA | TGTGCCAGCAGGCGACAGGGGGATGGGTACACTGAAGCTTTCTTT | CASRRQGDGYTEAFF
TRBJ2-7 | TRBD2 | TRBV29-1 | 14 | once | TGCAGCGTTGATGGATTAGCGGGAGCTGGCGAGCAGTACTTC | CSVDGLAGAGEQYF
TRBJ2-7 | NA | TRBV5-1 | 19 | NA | TGCGCCAGCAGCTTTGGAGCCGGAGGAGGTCCGAACAACTTCTACGAGCAGTACTTC | CASSFGAGGGPNNFYEQYF
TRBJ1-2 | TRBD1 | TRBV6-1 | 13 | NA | TGTGCCAGCAACCACAGGGGGAACTATGGCTACACCTTC | CASNHRGNYGYTF
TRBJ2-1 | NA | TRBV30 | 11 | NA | TGTGCCTGGAGCCTTAGCATTGAGCAGTTCTTC | CAWSLSIEQFF
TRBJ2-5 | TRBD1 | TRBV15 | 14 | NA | TGTGCCACCAGCAGAGAGAGGGGGCGAGAGACCCAGTACTTC | CATSRERGRETQYF
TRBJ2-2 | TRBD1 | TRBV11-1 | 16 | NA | TGTGCCAGCAGCTCCGGGACAGGGGCGAACACCGGGGAGCTGTTTTTT | CASSSGTGANTGELFF
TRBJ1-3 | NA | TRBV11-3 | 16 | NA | TGTGCCAGCAGCCATCGGGGAACCAGTGTCGGAAACACCATATATTTT | CASSHRGTSVGNTIYF
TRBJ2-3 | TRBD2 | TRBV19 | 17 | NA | TGTGCCAGTAGTTCCTGGACTAGCGGGGATAGCACAGATACGCAGTATTTT | CASSSWTSGDSTDTQYF
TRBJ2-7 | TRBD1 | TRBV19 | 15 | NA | TGTGCCAGTAGTCGGGGACAGGCGACAACCTACGAGCAGTACTTC | CASSRGQATTYEQYF
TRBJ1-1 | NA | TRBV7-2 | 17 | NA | TGTGCCAGCAGCTTAGTGCCTCTGTCACGGGGCTGGACTGAAGCTTTCTTT | CASSLVPLSRGWTEAFF
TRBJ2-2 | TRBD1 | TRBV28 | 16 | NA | TGTGCCAGCAGTTTATTAACGACAGGGTCAAACGGGGAGCTGTTTTTT | CASSLLTTGSNGELFF
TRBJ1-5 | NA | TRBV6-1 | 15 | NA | TGTGCCAGCAGTGAACGAAGGGTACAGAATCAGCCCCAGCATTTT | CASSERRVQNQPQHF
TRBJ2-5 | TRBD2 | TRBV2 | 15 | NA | TGTGCCAGCATTCCTCGGACTAGCTTTAGGGGGACCCAGTACTTC | CASIPRTSFRGTQYF
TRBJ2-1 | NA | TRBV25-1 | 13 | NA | TGTGCCACCACTTTTAGGGGAGGTAGTGAGCAGTTCTTC | CATTFRGGSEQFF
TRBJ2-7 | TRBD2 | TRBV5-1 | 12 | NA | TGCGCCAGCTCGGGAGGGTCCTACGAGCAGTACTTC | CASSGGSYEQYF
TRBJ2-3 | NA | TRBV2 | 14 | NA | TGTGCCAGCAGTGAAGCGCCTTCGGTGGATACGCAGTATTTT | CASSEAPSVDTQYF
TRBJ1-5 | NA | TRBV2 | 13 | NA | TGTGCCAGCAGTGTCCAGGGGTCTGGGCCCCAGCATTTT | CASSVQGSGPQHF
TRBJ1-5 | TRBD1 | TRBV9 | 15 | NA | TGTGCCAGCAGCGTAGGAGGGACAGGGGTTCAGCCCCAGCATTTT | CASSVGGTGVQPQHF
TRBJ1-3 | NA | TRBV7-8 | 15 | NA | TGTGCCAGCAGCTTAAATTCAGGCTCTGGAAACACCATATATTTT | CASSLNSGSGNTIYF
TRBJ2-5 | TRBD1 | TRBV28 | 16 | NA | TGTGCCAGCAGTTTACCCCCGGGACAGGTTCAAGAGACCCAGTACTTC | CASSLPPGQVQETQYF
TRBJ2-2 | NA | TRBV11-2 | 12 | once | TGTGCCAGCAGCTTAGACATGGGGGAGCTGTTTTTT | CASSLDMGELFF
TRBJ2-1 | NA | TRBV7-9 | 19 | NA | TGTGCCAGCAGCTTAGACCGGTTCCAAGCGGGCCGAAACCACGATGAGCAGTTCTTC | CASSLDRFQAGRNHDEQFF
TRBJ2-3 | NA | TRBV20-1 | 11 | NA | TGCAGTGCAAAAACCACAGATACGCAGTATTTT | CSAKTTDTQYF
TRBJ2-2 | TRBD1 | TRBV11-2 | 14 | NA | TGTGCCAGCAGCTTAGGCAGGGGGACCGGGGAGCTGTTTTTT | CASSLGRGTGELFF
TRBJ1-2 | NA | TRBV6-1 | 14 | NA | TGTGCCAGCAGTGAACTGAACGGGTTGCGAGGCTACACCTTC | CASSELNGLRGYTF
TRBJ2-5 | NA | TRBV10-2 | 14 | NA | TGCGCCAGCAGTGAGGCCGCAGGGAAAGAGACCCAGTACTTC | CASSEAAGKETQYF
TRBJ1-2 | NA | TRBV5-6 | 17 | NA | TGTGCCAGCAGCTTGGGAATTAGGGACCGCGACCTCGGTGGCTACACCTTC | CASSLGIRDRDLGGYTF
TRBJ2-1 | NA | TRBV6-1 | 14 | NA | TGTGCCAGCACAAGACAGTCTCTATCGAATGAGCAGTTCTTC | CASTRQSLSNEQFF
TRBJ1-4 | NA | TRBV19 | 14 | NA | TGTGCCAGTAGTATACTAAGGCGGGGAAGGGAACTGTTTTTT | CASSILRRGRELFF
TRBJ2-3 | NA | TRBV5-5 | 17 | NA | TGTGCCAGCAGCATCCGCGGCCCGTTTTTGGACGCTTATACGCAGTATTTT | CASSIRGPFLDAYTQYF
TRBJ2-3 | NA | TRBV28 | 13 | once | TGTGCCAGCAGCTCTAGCCCGCCAGATACGCAGTATTTT | CASSSSPPDTQYF
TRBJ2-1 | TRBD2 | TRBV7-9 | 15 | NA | TGTGCCAGCAGCTTTACTAGCGGGATGGAAACTGAGCAGTTCTTC | CASSFTSGMETEQFF
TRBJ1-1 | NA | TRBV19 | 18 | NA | TGTGCCAGTAGTCGCTCAGGGGTTGGGAAGGGATCGAGAACTGAAGCTTTCTTT | CASSRSGVGKGSRTEAFF
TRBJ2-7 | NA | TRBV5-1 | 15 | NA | TGCGCCAGCAACCCAGGCGGACACAGCTCCTACGAGCAGTACTTC | CASNPGGHSSYEQYF
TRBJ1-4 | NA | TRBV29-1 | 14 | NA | TGCAGCGTTGTAGCAAAGGGACCCGCCGAGCCGGAACTCTTT | CSVVAKGPAEPELF
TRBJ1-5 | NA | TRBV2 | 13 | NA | TGTGCCAGCAGAGACAGTAGCAATCAGCCCCAGCATTTT | CASRDSSNQPQHF
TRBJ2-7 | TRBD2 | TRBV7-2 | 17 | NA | TGTGCCAGCAGCCGAGTTGGGACTAGCGCTAGCTCCTACGAGCAGTACTTC | CASSRVGTSASSYEQYF
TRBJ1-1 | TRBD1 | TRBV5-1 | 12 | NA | TGCGCCAGCTCAGACAGGGGCACTGAAGCTTTCTTT | CASSDRGTEAFF
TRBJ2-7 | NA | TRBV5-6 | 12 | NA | TGTGCCAGCAGCTCACAGGGATCCGAGCAGTACTTC | CASSSQGSEQYF
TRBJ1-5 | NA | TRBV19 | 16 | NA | NA | CASSQHRGYEISPSIF
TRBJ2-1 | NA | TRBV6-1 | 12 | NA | TGTGCCAGCAGGAGGGGGTACAATGAGCAGTTCTTC | CASRRGYNEQFF
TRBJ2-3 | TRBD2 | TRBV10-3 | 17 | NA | TGTGCCATCAGTGAGAGGACTAGCGGGAGTTCATTAGATACGCAGTATTTT | CAISERTSGSSLDTQYF
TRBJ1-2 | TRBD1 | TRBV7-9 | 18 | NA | TGTGCCAGCAGGAGAACAGGGGCTGCACCGGGGACTTCCTATGGCTACACCTTC | CASRRTGAAPGTSYGYTF
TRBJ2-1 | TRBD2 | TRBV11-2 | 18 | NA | TGTGCCAGCAGCTTAGGCAGACTAGCGGGAGGGCCGTGGAATGAGCAGTTCTTC | CASSLGRLAGGPWNEQFF